This T cell receptor beta chain stems from a study of control samples from healthy donors and cancer patients. Trimming left V 5 bases short and J 1 base short, with 10 bases between. Germline assignment: CDR1 SGHTA and CDR2 FQGNSA. The CDR3 covers 14 residues. Sequencing used immunoSEQ multiplex PCR; TCRdb keeps in-frame clones, though not all of them. The table lists 190,000 or so clones, 85% to 95% of them singletons. This TCR derives from a man younger than 35 in good health. The sample taken for sequencing was blood. The V gene is TRBV7-2, the J gene TRBJ2-3, with D possibly being TRBD1 (6 bases). CDR3 region: CASSLGAGTDTQYF. The CDR3 bases are TGTGCCAGCAGCCTGGGGGCAGGCACAGATACGCAGTATTTT.